The rows below give T cell receptor beta chains drawn from one sample of a study of T cells expressing NK-cell markers. TCRdb reworked the 5' RACE reads into one entry per CDR3 protein, no DNA. The sample holds roughly 160,000 distinct CDR3 sequences. The sequenced sample consisted of blood T cells: a sorted CD56 or NKG2C T cell subset, CD4+ or CD8+ T cells, or bulk PBMC T cells (not recorded which). The receptors originated from a woman aged 18-70 years in good health. CDR3s include the opening cysteine and the closing phenylalanine or tryptophan. Each record gives: CDR3 length, V gene, J gene, clone size, CDR3 protein. Size is stated for part of the rows, as once, few or many counts, or as a class when the clone is expanded.

length: 13
V: TRBV20-1
J: TRBJ2-5
size: .
CDR3: CSAAGTGKETQYF

length: 14
V: TRBV7-2
J: TRBJ1-1
size: .
CDR3: CASSPGAGYTEAFF

length: 16
V: TRBV11-2
J: TRBJ2-1
size: .
CDR3: CASSPPGTSFYNEQFF

length: 15
V: TRBV27
J: TRBJ2-7
size: .
CDR3: CASSLTGFRSYEQYF

length: 14
V: TRBV29-1
J: TRBJ1-1
size: .
CDR3: CSVVGQLENTEAFF

length: 15
V: TRBV12-3/TRBV12-4
J: TRBJ2-7
size: .
CDR3: CASSLVGGGVYEQYF

length: 16
V: TRBV2
J: TRBJ2-3
size: .
CDR3: CASNPRTSGGTDTQYF

length: 16
V: TRBV4-1
J: TRBJ2-1
size: .
CDR3: CASSQDQAGSINEQFF

length: 15
V: TRBV10-2
J: TRBJ2-5
size: .
CDR3: CASSEPAGGRETQYF

length: 16
V: TRBV6-5
J: TRBJ1-1
size: medium-sized
CDR3: CASSPFPAPPGTEAFF

length: 13
V: TRBV4-2
J: TRBJ1-4
size: .
CDR3: CASSQDSGQSLFF

length: 13
V: TRBV12-3/TRBV12-4
J: TRBJ1-1
size: .
CDR3: CASSFGIGSGAFF

length: 14
V: TRBV27
J: TRBJ2-1
size: .
CDR3: CASSPNHRMNEQFF

length: 14
V: TRBV6-2/TRBV6-3
J: TRBJ2-2
size: .
CDR3: CASSYSFTAGELFF

length: 15
V: TRBV5-1
J: TRBJ2-5
size: .
CDR3: CASSSTGTTQETQYF

length: 15
V: TRBV12-3/TRBV12-4
J: TRBJ2-1
size: .
CDR3: CASSLGLAGVAEQFF

length: 16
V: TRBV6-5
J: TRBJ1-1
size: .
CDR3: CASSYSSIEGSTEAFF

length: 18
V: TRBV4-2
J: TRBJ2-3
size: .
CDR3: CASSQGQDDLSSTDTQYF

length: 16
V: TRBV12-3/TRBV12-4
J: TRBJ1-2
size: .
CDR3: CASSLTQGGRVYGYTF

length: 15
V: TRBV6-2/TRBV6-3
J: TRBJ2-4
size: .
CDR3: CASTNPNRAKNIQYF

length: 16
V: TRBV10-3
J: TRBJ2-1
size: .
CDR3: CAITGTSGGADNEQFF

length: 15
V: TRBV19
J: TRBJ1-5
size: .
CDR3: CASSRSGRGNQPQHF

length: 14
V: TRBV9
J: TRBJ1-4
size: .
CDR3: CASSNRDEGEKLFF

length: 15
V: TRBV7-8
J: TRBJ2-7
size: .
CDR3: CASSLGGDPSYEQYF

length: 13
V: TRBV12-3/TRBV12-4
J: TRBJ2-7
size: .
CDR3: CASSSYERYEQYF

length: 16
V: TRBV20-1
J: TRBJ2-4
size: .
CDR3: CSAGSLGALAKNIQYF

length: 12
V: TRBV29-1
J: TRBJ1-1
size: .
CDR3: CSVASGNTEAFF

length: 15
V: TRBV12-5
J: TRBJ2-1
size: .
CDR3: CASGPGLAGMDEQFF

length: 11
V: TRBV2
J: TRBJ2-7
size: .
CDR3: CATRDGYEQYF

length: 15
V: TRBV7-2
J: TRBJ2-5
size: .
CDR3: CASSFRLAGAETQYF

length: 16
V: TRBV5-1
J: TRBJ2-7
size: .
CDR3: CASSVQGTGGRYEQYF

length: 17
V: TRBV20-1
J: TRBJ2-2
size: .
CDR3: CSAKSTFPSEMTGELFF

length: 15
V: TRBV28
J: TRBJ2-1
size: .
CDR3: CASSFRESLDNEQFF

length: 13
V: TRBV29-1
J: TRBJ2-7
size: .
CDR3: CSVVGTGSYEQYF

length: 16
V: TRBV18
J: TRBJ2-7
size: .
CDR3: CASSPLPSGSSYEQYF

length: 14
V: TRBV3-1
J: TRBJ1-2
size: .
CDR3: CASSQGSDTYGYTF

length: 14
V: TRBV5-6
J: TRBJ2-7
size: .
CDR3: CASSSGMWPYEQYF

length: 16
V: TRBV5-1
J: TRBJ2-7
size: .
CDR3: CASSYGTSGSAYEQYF

length: 12
V: TRBV29-1
J: TRBJ2-7
size: .
CDR3: CSVGTRGSEQYF

length: 16
V: TRBV5-1
J: TRBJ2-7
size: .
CDR3: CASSFPPETGLYEQYF

length: 18
V: TRBV3-1
J: TRBJ2-5
size: .
CDR3: CASSPGLAVLRAQETQYF

length: 14
V: TRBV5-1
J: TRBJ2-7
size: .
CDR3: CASSAAGTGLEQYF